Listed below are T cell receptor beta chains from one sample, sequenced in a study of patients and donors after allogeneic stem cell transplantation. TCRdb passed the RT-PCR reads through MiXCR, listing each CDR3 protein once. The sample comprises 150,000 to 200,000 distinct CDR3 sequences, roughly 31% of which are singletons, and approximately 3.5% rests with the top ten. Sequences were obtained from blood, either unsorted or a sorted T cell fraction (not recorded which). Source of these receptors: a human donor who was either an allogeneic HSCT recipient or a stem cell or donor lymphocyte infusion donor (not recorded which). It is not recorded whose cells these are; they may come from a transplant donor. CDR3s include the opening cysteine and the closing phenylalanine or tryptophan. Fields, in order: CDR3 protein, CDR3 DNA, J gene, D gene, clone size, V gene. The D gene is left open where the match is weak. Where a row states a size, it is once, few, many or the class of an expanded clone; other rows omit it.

CDR3: CASSEYGGSGFTDTQYF
DNA: TGTGCCAGCAGTGAATATGGGGGCTCTGGATTCACAGATACGCAGTATTTT
J: TRBJ2-3
D: NA
size: few
V: TRBV25-1

CDR3: CASSWFRPRDEQFF
DNA: TGTGCCAGCAGTTGGTTCAGGCCGAGGGATGAGCAGTTCTTC
J: TRBJ2-1
D: NA
size: NA
V: TRBV12-3/TRBV12-4

CDR3: CASSEALRQETQYF
DNA: TGTGCCAGCAGTGAAGCGCTACGCCAAGAGACCCAGTACTTC
J: TRBJ2-5
D: NA
size: NA
V: TRBV2

CDR3: CASSLNIQETQYF
DNA: TGCGCCAGCAGCTTGAACATTCAAGAGACCCAGTACTTC
J: TRBJ2-5
D: NA
size: few
V: TRBV5-1

CDR3: CAIGSGGETQYF
DNA: TGTGCCATCGGGTCGGGGGGAGAGACCCAGTACTTC
J: TRBJ2-5
D: TRBD2
size: NA
V: TRBV10-3

CDR3: CASSFHPGRRNTIYF
DNA: TGTGCCAGCAGTTTCCATCCGGGACGGCGAAACACCATATATTTT
J: TRBJ1-3
D: NA
size: NA
V: TRBV28

CDR3: CASSLMGYNEQFF
DNA: TGTGCCAGCAGCCTTATGGGGTACAATGAGCAGTTCTTC
J: TRBJ2-1
D: NA
size: few
V: TRBV7-3

CDR3: CASSYIGQPNTEAFF
DNA: TGTGCCAGCAGTTACATCGGACAACCGAACACTGAAGCTTTCTTT
J: TRBJ1-1
D: NA
size: NA
V: TRBV6-6

CDR3: CASSLASPFRDRGHTEAFF
DNA: TGTGCCAGCAGCTTAGCCTCACCTTTCCGGGACAGGGGCCACACTGAAGCTTTCTTT
J: TRBJ1-1
D: TRBD1
size: few
V: TRBV7-9

CDR3: CASSYSLADSYNEQFF
DNA: TGTGCCAGCAGTTACTCGTTAGCTGATTCCTACAATGAGCAGTTCTTC
J: TRBJ2-1
D: NA
size: NA
V: TRBV6-5

CDR3: CATSDLSVGLGSYNEQFF
DNA: TGTGCCACCAGTGATTTGAGTGTAGGACTGGGTTCCTACAATGAGCAGTTCTTC
J: TRBJ2-1
D: NA
size: NA
V: TRBV24-1

CDR3: CASSSLTSSTQYF
DNA: TGTGCCAGCAGCTCGCTAACATCTTCTACGCAGTATTTT
J: TRBJ2-3
D: NA
size: few
V: TRBV11-2

CDR3: CASSLGSGYGYTF
DNA: TGCGCCAGCAGCTTGGGGTCAGGTTACGGCTACACCTTC
J: TRBJ1-2
D: NA
size: many
V: TRBV5-1

CDR3: CASSLMLLTDTQYF
DNA: TGTGCCAGCAGTTTAATGCTACTCACAGATACGCAGTATTTT
J: TRBJ2-3
D: NA
size: few
V: TRBV28

CDR3: CASSLPYRQANEQFF
DNA: TGTGCCAGCAGTTTACCCTACCGTCAGGCCAATGAGCAGTTCTTC
J: TRBJ2-1
D: NA
size: few
V: TRBV27

CDR3: CASTIASGDIYEQYF
DNA: TGTGCCAGCACTATTGCTAGCGGGGACATCTACGAGCAGTACTTC
J: TRBJ2-7
D: TRBD2
size: NA
V: TRBV28

CDR3: CASSQGKEAIYEQYF
DNA: TGCGCCAGCAGCCAAGGCAAAGAGGCCATCTACGAGCAGTACTTC
J: TRBJ2-7
D: NA
size: once
V: TRBV4-3

CDR3: CASSVLAGVISYEQYF
DNA: TGTGCCAGCAGCGTACTGGCGGGAGTTATCTCCTACGAGCAGTACTTC
J: TRBJ2-7
D: TRBD2
size: NA
V: TRBV9

CDR3: CASSQAGHGYTF
DNA: TGTGCCAGCAGCCAAGCAGGGCATGGCTACACCTTC
J: TRBJ1-2
D: NA
size: NA
V: TRBV4-2

CDR3: CASSSGGGSNQPQHF
DNA: TGTGCCAGCAGCTCAGGGGGAGGCAGCAATCAGCCCCAGCATTTT
J: TRBJ1-5
D: TRBD1
size: few
V: TRBV28

CDR3: CSASDLAGNTIYF
DNA: TGCAGTGCCTCAGACTTGGCAGGAAACACCATATATTTT
J: TRBJ1-3
D: NA
size: NA
V: TRBV20-1

CDR3: CASSGGGGLVETQYF
DNA: TGTGCCAGCAGCGGGGGAGGCGGATTGGTAGAGACCCAGTACTTC
J: TRBJ2-5
D: NA
size: NA
V: TRBV3-1

CDR3: CASGTLNQPQHF
DNA: TGTGCCAGCGGGACACTTAATCAGCCCCAGCATTTT
J: TRBJ1-5
D: NA
size: many
V: TRBV3-1

CDR3: CASRRQVSGNTIYF
DNA: TGTGCCAGCAGACGACAGGTCTCTGGAAACACCATATATTTT
J: TRBJ1-3
D: NA
size: many
V: TRBV12-3/TRBV12-4

CDR3: CASSESRWGENIQYF
DNA: TGCGCCAGCAGTGAGTCCCGATGGGGAGAAAACATTCAGTACTTC
J: TRBJ2-4
D: NA
size: once
V: TRBV10-1

CDR3: CASSLADPRTGGYEQYF
DNA: TGTGCCAGCAGTTTAGCGGACCCTAGGACAGGGGGATACGAGCAGTACTTC
J: TRBJ2-7
D: TRBD1
size: once
V: TRBV12-3/TRBV12-4

CDR3: CSAYNSFSYEQYF
DNA: TGCAGTGCCTATAACTCTTTCTCCTACGAGCAGTACTTC
J: TRBJ2-7
D: NA
size: NA
V: TRBV20-1

CDR3: CASSDRTSGRTVNEQFF
DNA: TGTGCCAGCAGCGACCGGACTAGCGGGAGAACCGTCAATGAGCAGTTCTTC
J: TRBJ2-1
D: TRBD2
size: once
V: TRBV9

CDR3: CSVEIIGLGAYGYTF
DNA: TGCAGCGTTGAAATAATAGGCCTTGGTGCCTATGGCTACACCTTC
J: TRBJ1-2
D: NA
size: few
V: TRBV29-1

CDR3: CATLGDYSYNEQFF
DNA: TGTGCCACTCTCGGGGACTACTCCTACAATGAGCAGTTCTTC
J: TRBJ2-1
D: TRBD2
size: few
V: TRBV18

CDR3: CAGVENANTDTQYF
DNA: TGTGCCGGGGTTGAGAACGCCAACACAGATACGCAGTATTTT
J: TRBJ2-3
D: NA
size: few
V: TRBV7-9

CDR3: CSVPTSTWYNEQFF
DNA: TGCAGCGTTCCGACAAGTACGTGGTACAATGAGCAGTTCTTC
J: TRBJ2-1
D: NA
size: few
V: TRBV29-1

CDR3: CSVEKFSYNEQFF
DNA: TGCAGCGTTGAAAAGTTCTCCTACAATGAGCAGTTCTTC
J: TRBJ2-1
D: NA
size: few
V: TRBV29-1

CDR3: CSARDLGLSYEQYF
DNA: TGCAGTGCTAGAGACCTGGGGCTCTCCTACGAGCAGTACTTC
J: TRBJ2-7
D: NA
size: NA
V: TRBV20-1

CDR3: CASSLEAGSTDTQYF
DNA: TGCGCCAGCAGCTTGGAAGCAGGGAGCACAGATACGCAGTATTTT
J: TRBJ2-3
D: NA
size: NA
V: TRBV5-1

CDR3: CASSVPRDSSYEQYF
DNA: TGTGCCAGCAGTGTCCCCCGGGACAGTTCCTACGAGCAGTACTTC
J: TRBJ2-7
D: TRBD1
size: NA
V: TRBV2

CDR3: CASSQGDRSVEKLFF
DNA: TGCGCCAGCAGCCAAGGGGACAGGTCGGTCGAAAAACTGTTTTTT
J: TRBJ1-4
D: TRBD1
size: many
V: TRBV4-1

CDR3: CASSEFGTHSYNSPLHF
DNA: TGTGCCAGCAGTGAATTTGGAACTCACTCCTATAATTCACCCCTCCACTTT
J: TRBJ1-6
D: NA
size: NA
V: TRBV25-1

CDR3: CSASRLEESPLHF
DNA: TGCAGTGCTAGCCGTCTGGAGGAGTCACCCCTCCACTTT
J: TRBJ1-6
D: NA
size: few
V: TRBV20-1